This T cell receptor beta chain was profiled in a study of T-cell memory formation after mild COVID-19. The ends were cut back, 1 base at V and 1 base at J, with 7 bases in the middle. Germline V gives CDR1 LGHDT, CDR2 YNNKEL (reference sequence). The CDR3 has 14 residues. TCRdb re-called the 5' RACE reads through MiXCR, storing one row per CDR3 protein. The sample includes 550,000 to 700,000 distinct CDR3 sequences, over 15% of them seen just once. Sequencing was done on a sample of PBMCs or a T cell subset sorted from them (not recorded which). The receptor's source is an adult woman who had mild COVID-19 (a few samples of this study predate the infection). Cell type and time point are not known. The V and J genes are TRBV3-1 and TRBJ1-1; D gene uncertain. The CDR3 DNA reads TGTGCCAGCAGCCAAGGTGGAAAGAACACTGAAGCTTTCTTT. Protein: CASSQGGKNTEAFF.